What follows are 24 T cell receptor beta chains derived from one specimen sequenced in a study of shared clonotypes between healthy human individuals. Selected positively for CCR7 and CD45RO-negative, naive CD8 cells excluded terminally differentiated effector memory CD45RA+ cells. Clones were sequenced by immunoSEQ multiplex PCR, and TCRdb holds only the in-frame ones, with some missing. The sample has about 2 million clones, around 96% seen once. Specimen: naive CD8+ T cells sorted from blood. Receptors were obtained from a man aged 18 to 29 in good health.

The chain carries TRBV6-6 and TRBJ2-1; 15 bases fit TRBD2. The junction had 4 bases not matched to a gene; V was cut back by 6 bases and J by 7 bases. Germline values: CDR1 MNHNY, CDR2 SVGAGI (reference sequence). This CDR3 has 15 residues. CDR3 in amino acids: CASRTGTSGRNEQFF. The DNA of the CDR3 is TGTGCCAGCAGGACCGGGACTAGCGGGAGGAATGAGCAGTTCTTC.

V gene TRBV6-6 combines with J gene TRBJ2-5; TRBD1 matches 7 bases. Germline V lookup: CDR1 MNHNY, CDR2 SVGAGI (reference sequence). V was pared by 2 bases and J by 1 base, with 1 base of the junction left unmatched. The CDR3 extends over 14 amino acids. The CDR3: CASSYRGPQETQYF. The CDR3 bases are TGTGCCAGCAGTTACAGGGGGCCCCAAGAGACCCAGTACTTC.

V usage is TRBV7-9 and J usage is TRBJ2-1; TRBD2 matches at 13 bases. V was clipped by 6 bases and J by 4 bases; unmatched bases: 3. The CDR3 spans 15 residues. The germline V gene has CDR1 SEHNR and CDR2 FQNEAQ (reference sequence). The CDR3 nucleotides read TGTGCCAGCAGTTGGACTAGCGGGAGTTACAATGAGCAGTTCTTC. This sequence encodes CASSWTSGSYNEQFF.

The V and J genes are TRBV5-5 and TRBJ1-6, with D perhaps TRBD1 (5 bases). The germline V and J ends were trimmed by 3 bases and 9 bases, with 19 bases remaining between them. Germline V gene sequence: CDR1 SGHKS, CDR2 YYEKEE (reference sequence). The length of the CDR3 is 16 residues. CDR3 sequence: CASSSRARDPGSPLHF. The DNA of the CDR3 is TGTGCCAGCAGCTCGAGAGCACGGGACCCGGGTTCACCCCTCCACTTT.

This chain connects TRBV27 to TRBJ1-6; D ambiguous. Germline V lookup: CDR1 MNHEY, CDR2 SMNVEV (reference sequence). The CDR3 is 15 amino acids. Trimming removed 7 bases at V and 0 bases at J, with 10 bases between. The CDR3 loop reads CASKDSRSYNSPLHF. The CDR3 bases are TGTGCCAGCAAGGATAGCCGCTCCTATAATTCACCCCTCCACTTT.

The chain carries TRBV6-5 and TRBJ1-2; 10 bases are a match to TRBD1. The germline V gene encodes CDR1 MNHEY and CDR2 SVGAGI. The J segment lost 2 bases and the V segment lost 2 bases, leaving 2 bases of the junction unmatched. There are 15 residues in the CDR3. The CDR3 loop is CASSYGTGANYGYTF. The CDR3, as DNA: TGTGCCAGCAGTTACGGGACAGGGGCAAACTATGGCTACACCTTC.

CDR3 nucleotides: TGTGCCAGCAGAAAAGCGGGAGGGGCTAGCGAGCAGTACTTC. Residues: CASRKAGGASEQYF. The J gene is TRBJ2-7, the V gene TRBV7-9; 10 bases are shared with TRBD2. Germline-derived CDR1 and CDR2 are SEHNR and FQNEAQ (reference sequence). V lost 6 bases and J lost 6; bases outside the gene matches: 8. The CDR3 is 14 amino acids.

The V and J genes are TRBV10-2 and TRBJ2-1; D may be TRBD1 (6 bases). Germline V lookup: CDR1 WSHSY, CDR2 SAAADI. This CDR3 has 15 residues. V was pared by 2 bases and J by 12 bases, with 20 bases between. CDR3 coding DNA: TGCGCCAGCAGTGAGGAGTGGGACCCAACCAGGGGGCAGTTCTTC. Translated, it gives CASSEEWDPTRGQFF.

The rearrangement joins TRBV11-2 to TRBJ2-1, with 15 bases identical to TRBD2. Germline V CDR1 and CDR2: SGHAT, FQNNGV. The CDR3 has 19 amino acids. Trimming removed 1 base from V and 0 bases from J; junction bases left unmatched: 4. CDR3 in amino acids: CASSLGGLAGGSSYNEQFF. CDR3 bases: TGTGCCAGCAGCTTAGGCGGACTAGCGGGGGGGAGCTCCTACAATGAGCAGTTCTTC.

The V gene is TRBV27, the J gene TRBJ2-7; unclear D gene. The V gene lost 3 bases and the J gene lost 2 bases, with 14 bases spanning the gap. CDR1 MNHEY and CDR2 SMNVEV come from the germline V gene (reference sequence). CDR3 length: 15 amino acids. The CDR3, as DNA: TGTGCCAGCAGTTTGGGGATGTATGGGACCTACGAGCAGTACTTC. It encodes CASSLGMYGTYEQYF.

The chain is built from TRBV9 and TRBJ1-1; D unresolved. V was shortened by 0 bases and J by 8 bases, with 23 bases between the two germline ends. This CDR3 region has 17 residues. Germline loops: CDR1 SGDLS, CDR2 YYNGEE. The CDR3 spells CASSVGGIWYSISEAFF. CDR3 DNA: TGTGCCAGCAGCGTAGGAGGGATTTGGTATAGTATTTCAGAAGCTTTCTTT.

The gene calls are TRBV27 and TRBJ1-4, with D perhaps TRBD1 (5 bases). The CDR3 extends over 15 amino acids. Per germline, CDR1 MNHEY and CDR2 SMNVEV (reference sequence). Trimming took 4 bases from V and 8 from J, leaving 17 bases between them. The CDR3 loop reads CASSYMGLRHEKLFF. The CDR3, as DNA: TGTGCCAGCAGTTATATGGGACTGAGGCACGAAAAACTGTTTTTT.

This chain connects TRBV15 to TRBJ2-3; 8 positions match TRBD1. The CDR3 runs 17 residues. Germline V gives CDR1 LNHNV, CDR2 YYDKDF (reference sequence). V shed 3 bases, J shed 4 bases, and the junction held 12 bases outside the gene matches. The CDR3 here is CATSRLFGQGGSDTQYF. CDR3 sequence (DNA): TGTGCCACCAGCAGGCTGTTCGGACAGGGTGGGTCAGATACGCAGTATTTT.

Remarks on this clone: Without the conserved terminal phenylalanine or tryptophan, this CDR3 likely stems from a read error. It is unclear where the CDR3 begins or ends on the DNA, so no DNA is shown, and the CDR3 is as TCRdb lists it. This chain uses TRBV11-2 with TRBJ2-3; the table's D call, TRBD2, was not checked against the DNA. The CDR3 adds up to 14 amino acids, both ends counted. Germline lookup yields CDR1 SGHAT and CDR2 FQNNGV. This CDR3 reads CASSLGASGFGGSL.

This chain uses TRBV5-6 with TRBJ2-3, with D uncertain. Germline CDR1 SGHDT, CDR2 YYEEEE. V shed 0 bases and J shed 5 bases, with 7 bases lying between them. CDR3 length: 13 amino acids. CDR3 residues: CASSLVVIDTQYF. The CDR3 bases are TGTGCCAGCAGCTTGGTGGTGATAGATACGCAGTATTTT.

The chain couples TRBV5-4 to TRBJ1-5, with D unclear. Trimming left V 5 bases short and J 0 bases short, with 6 bases between. In germline, CDR1 is SGHNT, CDR2 YYREEE (reference sequence). This CDR3 has 13 amino acids. The CDR3 nucleotides are TGTGCCAGCAGTACCGATAGCAATCAGCCCCAGCATTTT. This codes for CASSTDSNQPQHF.

V gene TRBV7-6 combines with J gene TRBJ1-1; 8 positions match TRBD1. Trimming cost V 5 bases and J 7 bases; bases outside gene matches: 12. CDR1 is SGHVS, CDR2 FNYEAQ, per germline. This CDR3 comprises 15 residues. The CDR3 region is CASSNHPDRVDEAFF. The CDR3 DNA reads as TGTGCCAGCAGCAATCACCCGGACAGGGTGGATGAAGCTTTCTTT.

V is TRBV2 and J is TRBJ2-4; D is tentatively TRBD1 or TRBD2 (5 bases each). Germline lookup yields CDR1 SNHLY and CDR2 FYNNEI. V lost 6 bases to trimming and J lost 3 bases, with 9 bases between them. The CDR3 is made up of 13 amino acids. CDR3 DNA sequence: TGTGCCAGCAGCGGGGACGACAAAAACATTCAGTACTTC. This sequence encodes CASSGDDKNIQYF.

The gene calls are TRBV28 and TRBJ2-1, with 10 bases identical to TRBD1. Germline CDR1 reads MDHEN; CDR2 reads SYDVKM. Germline trimming cut 4 bases from V and 8 bases from J; bases unmatched to any gene: 8. The CDR3 runs to 15 residues. The CDR3 sequence: CASSSSGQGMDEQFF. The CDR3 nucleotides read TGTGCCAGCAGTTCCTCGGGACAGGGGATGGATGAGCAGTTCTTC.

V and J are TRBV27 and TRBJ1-5, with a possible D match to TRBD1 (5 bases). CDR1 and CDR2 from the germline V gene are MNHEY and SMNVEV (reference sequence). This CDR3 region has 15 residues. Trimming removed 3 bases at V and 1 base at J, with 10 bases between. CDR3 amino acids: CASSLSGLSNQPQHF. DNA for the CDR3: TGTGCCAGCAGTTTGTCGGGGCTGAGCAATCAGCCCCAGCATTTT.

V is TRBV6-5 and J is TRBJ2-7; D possibly uses TRBD1 or TRBD2 (5 bases each). Germline V gene data show CDR1 as MNHEY and CDR2 as SVGAGI. This CDR3 has 13 amino acids. The ends were cut back, 1 base at V and 6 bases at J, with 10 bases in the middle. CDR3: CASSYLGVGEQYF. The CDR3 coding sequence is TGTGCCAGCAGTTACTTGGGGGTCGGCGAGCAGTACTTC.

This chain connects TRBV7-6 to TRBJ2-1; 8 positions match TRBD2. Trimming cost V 5 bases and J 6 bases; bases outside gene matches: 12. Germline V gene sequence: CDR1 SGHVS, CDR2 FNYEAQ. The CDR3 sequence is 16 residues long. CDR3 coding DNA: TGTGCCAGCAGCCCGCCCGGTGTAGCGGGGTTCAATGAGCAGTTCTTC. Translating gives CASSPPGVAGFNEQFF. The whole variable domain, filled in from reference TRBV7-6 and TRBJ2-1, reads GAGVSQSPRYKVTKRGQDVALRCDPISGHVSLYWYRQALGQGPEFLTYFNYEAQQDKSGLPNDRFSAERPEGSISTLTIQRTEQRDSAMYRCASSPPGVAGFNEQFFGPGTRLTVL.

As concerns this clone: The sample holds other DNA sequences that translate to the same CDR3. This sequence joins TRBV27 and TRBJ1-1; TRBD1 matches 9 bases. CDR1 is MNHEY and CDR2 is SMNVEV in the germline V gene (reference sequence). CDR3 length: 13 residues. V lost 6 bases to trimming and J lost 5 bases; unmatched junction nucleotides: 4. This CDR3 is CASRGQGWTEAFF. CDR3 bases: TGTGCCAGCAGAGGACAGGGGTGGACTGAAGCTTTCTTT.

This clone was seen a handful of times. Other DNA variants within this sample encode the same CDR3. The chain links TRBV30 to TRBJ1-1, with D uncertain. The CDR3 is 13 amino acids. Looked up from germline, CDR1 is GTSNPN and CDR2 is SVGIG (reference sequence). The V and J ends lost 0 bases and 1 base respectively, with 6 bases between them. CDR3 nucleotide sequence: TGTGCCTGGAGTGTACGTGGGAACACTGAAGCTTTCTTT. This sequence encodes CAWSVRGNTEAFF.